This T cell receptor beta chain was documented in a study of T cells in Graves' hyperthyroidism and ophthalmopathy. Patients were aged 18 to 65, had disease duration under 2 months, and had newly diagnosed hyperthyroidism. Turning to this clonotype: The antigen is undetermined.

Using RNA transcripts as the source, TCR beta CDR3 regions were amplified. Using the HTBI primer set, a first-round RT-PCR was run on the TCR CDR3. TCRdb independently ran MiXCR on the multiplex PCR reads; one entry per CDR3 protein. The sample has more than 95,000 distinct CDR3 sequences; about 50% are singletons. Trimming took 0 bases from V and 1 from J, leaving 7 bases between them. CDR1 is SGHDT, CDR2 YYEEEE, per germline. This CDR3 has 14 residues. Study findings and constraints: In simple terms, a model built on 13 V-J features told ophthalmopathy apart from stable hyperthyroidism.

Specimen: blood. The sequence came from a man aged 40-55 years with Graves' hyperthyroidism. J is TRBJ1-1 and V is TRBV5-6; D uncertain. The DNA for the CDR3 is TGTGCCAGCAGCTTGGGGAATACGAACACTGAAGCTTTCTTT. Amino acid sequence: CASSLGNTNTEAFF.